The clone carrying this TCR beta chain was recorded once. This specimen comes from a study of healthy donors' naive CD4 and CD8 T cells. Starting from roughly 0.45 ug of total RNA, TCR libraries were made with linear amplification. TCRdb passed the reads through MiXCR, listing each CDR3 protein once. Found here are 150,000 to 200,000 distinct CDR3 sequences, 65% to 75% of them singletons; the top ten hold about 2.4%. Germline values: CDR1 SQVTM, CDR2 ANQGSEA. The CDR3 runs to 15 residues. The V end lost 6 bases, the J end lost 0 bases, and 15 bases lay between the germline ends. Naive T cells were sorted: CD4+CD8-CD45RO-CD45RA+ for CD4+, CD8+CD4-CD45RA+CD27bright for CD8+.

Material: naive CD4+ and CD8+ T cells sorted from blood, pooled from several donors. The rearrangement joins TRBV29-1 to TRBJ2-1; D is unclear. The clonotype originates from a pool of human donors in good health; the sample pools cells from several healthy donors. This chain's CDR3 is CSVAYGASSYNEQFF. The CDR3 DNA follows: TGCAGCGTGGCGTATGGCGCCAGCTCCTACAATGAGCAGTTCTTC.